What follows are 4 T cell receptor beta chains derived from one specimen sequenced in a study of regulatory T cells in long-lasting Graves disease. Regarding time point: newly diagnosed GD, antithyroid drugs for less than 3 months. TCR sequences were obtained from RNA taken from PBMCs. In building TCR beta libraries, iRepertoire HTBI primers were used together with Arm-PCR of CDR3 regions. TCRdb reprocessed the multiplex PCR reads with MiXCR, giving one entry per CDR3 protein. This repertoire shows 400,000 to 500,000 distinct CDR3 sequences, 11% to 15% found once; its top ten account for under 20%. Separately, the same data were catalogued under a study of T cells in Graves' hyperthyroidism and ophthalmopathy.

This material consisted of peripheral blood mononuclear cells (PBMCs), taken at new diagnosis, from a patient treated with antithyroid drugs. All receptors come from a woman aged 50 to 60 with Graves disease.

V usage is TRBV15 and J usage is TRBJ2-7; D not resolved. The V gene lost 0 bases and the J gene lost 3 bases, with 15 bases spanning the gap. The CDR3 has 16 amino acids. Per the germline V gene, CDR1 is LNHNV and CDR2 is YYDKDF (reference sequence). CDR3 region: CATSRDRANRNYEQYF. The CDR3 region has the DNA TGTGCCACCAGCAGAGATCGAGCCAACCGAAACTACGAGCAGTACTTC.

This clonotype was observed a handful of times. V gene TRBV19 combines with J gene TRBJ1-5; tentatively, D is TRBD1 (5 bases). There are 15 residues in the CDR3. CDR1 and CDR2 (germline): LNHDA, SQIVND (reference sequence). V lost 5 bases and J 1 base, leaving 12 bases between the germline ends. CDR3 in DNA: TGTGCCAGTAGTCCACAGAGGGGAAGCAATCAGCCCCAGCATTTT. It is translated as CASSPQRGSNQPQHF.

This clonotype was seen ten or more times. This CDR3 reads CASSKGTSGPYNEQFF. As DNA, the CDR3 is TGTGCCAGCAGCAAGGGGACTAGCGGACCCTACAATGAGCAGTTCTTC. This chain uses TRBV7-9 with TRBJ2-1; 11 bases match TRBD2. This CDR3 region has 16 residues. CDR1 SEHNR and CDR2 FQNEAQ come from the germline V gene (reference sequence). After removal of 5 bases from V and 2 bases from J, the junction contained 5 bases not matched to a gene.

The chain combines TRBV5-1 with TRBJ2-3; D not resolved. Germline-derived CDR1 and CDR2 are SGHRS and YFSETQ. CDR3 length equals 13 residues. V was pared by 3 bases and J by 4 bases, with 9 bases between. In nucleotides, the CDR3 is TGCGCCAGCAGCTCGACGATATCAGATACGCAGTATTTT. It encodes CASSSTISDTQYF.